The T cell receptor beta chain under discussion was sequenced for a study of CD8+ T cells in alopecia areata. This clone was observed a handful of times. Treatment defined: oral pan-JAK inhibitor, 5-10 mg twice daily. Peripheral blood and lesional scalp punch biopsies came from alopecia areata patients. The V and J ends lost 11 bases and 0 bases respectively, with 14 bases between them. The CDR3 is 13 amino acids. The germline V gene has CDR1 SNHLY and CDR2 FYNNEI. Reverse transcribed after extraction, RNA yielded cDNA as the sequencing template. TCRdb's table, derived via immunoSEQ multiplex PCR, lists solely in-frame clones and lacks some. The sample records over 5,500 clones, roughly 75% being singletons.

The input for sequencing was skin, taken at week 4, from a patient treated with tofacitinib. This sequence joins TRBV2 and TRBJ2-7; the D gene is possibly TRBD1 (8 bases). The TCR was taken from a human donor with alopecia areata. The CDR3 spells CAVTGGDSYEQYF. In DNA form, the CDR3 reads TGTGCCGTAACAGGGGGGGACTCCTACGAGCAGTACTTC.